What follows describes a single T cell receptor (beta chain). The method was immunoSEQ multiplex PCR; TCRdb's version includes in-frame clones alone and lacks a portion of them. The table shows 450,000 to 600,000 clones, with around 90% occurring only once. These data are taken from a study of blood T cell repertoires in COVID-19. The CDR3 sequence is 17 residues long. Germline lookup yields CDR1 GTSNPN and CDR2 SVGIG (reference sequence). V shed 1 base and J 0 bases; nucleotides not matched to a gene: 5. Those enrolled, adults aged roughly 18 to 95 years, came from 24 US areas. Participants reported their clinical history, and cohort assignment relied on those reports.

The source is a woman between 18 and 29 years old who had recovered from COVID-19. The sequencing sample was made of PBMCs or T cells enriched from blood (not recorded which). The genes are TRBV30 and TRBJ1-4; 10 bases match TRBD1. CDR3 amino acids: CAWSGGQGFSTNEKLFF. For the CDR3, the DNA is TGTGCCTGGAGTGGGGGACAGGGGTTTTCAACTAATGAAAAACTGTTTTTT. The entire variable domain, with the rest obtained from reference TRBV30 and TRBJ1-4, is as follows: SQTIHQWPATLVQPVGSPLSLECTVEGTSNPNLYWYRQAAGRGLQLLFYSVGIGQISSEVPQNLSASRPQDRQFILSSKKLLLSDSGFYLCAWSGGQGFSTNEKLFFGSGTQLSVL.